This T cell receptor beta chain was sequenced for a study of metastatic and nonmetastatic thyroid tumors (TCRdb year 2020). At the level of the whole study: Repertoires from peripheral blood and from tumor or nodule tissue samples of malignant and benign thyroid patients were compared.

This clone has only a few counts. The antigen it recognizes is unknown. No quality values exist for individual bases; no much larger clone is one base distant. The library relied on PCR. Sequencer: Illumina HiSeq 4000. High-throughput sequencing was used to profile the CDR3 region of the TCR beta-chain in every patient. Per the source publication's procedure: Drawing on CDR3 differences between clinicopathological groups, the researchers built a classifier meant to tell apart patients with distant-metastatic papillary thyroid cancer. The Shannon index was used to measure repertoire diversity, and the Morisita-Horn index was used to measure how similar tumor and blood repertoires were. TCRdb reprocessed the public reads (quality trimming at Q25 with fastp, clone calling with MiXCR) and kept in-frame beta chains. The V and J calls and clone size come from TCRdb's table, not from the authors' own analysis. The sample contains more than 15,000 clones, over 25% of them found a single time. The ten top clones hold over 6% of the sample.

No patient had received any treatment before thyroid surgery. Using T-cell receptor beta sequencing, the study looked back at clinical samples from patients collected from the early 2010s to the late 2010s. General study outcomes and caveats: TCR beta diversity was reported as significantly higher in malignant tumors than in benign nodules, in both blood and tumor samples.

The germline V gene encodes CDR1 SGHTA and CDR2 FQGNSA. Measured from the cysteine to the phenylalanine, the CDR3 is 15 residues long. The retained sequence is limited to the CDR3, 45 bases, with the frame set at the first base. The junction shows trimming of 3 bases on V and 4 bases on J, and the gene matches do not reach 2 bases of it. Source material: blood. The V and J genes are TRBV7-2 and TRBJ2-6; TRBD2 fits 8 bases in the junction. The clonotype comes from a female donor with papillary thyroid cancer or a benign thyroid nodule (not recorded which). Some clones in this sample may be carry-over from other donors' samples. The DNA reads TGTGCCAGCAGCTTCGGGGGGGTCGGGGCCAACGTCCTGACTTTC. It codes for CASSFGGVGANVLTF.